This TCR beta chain is drawn from a study of spatial heterogeneity in lung cancer. TCRdb itself ran the 5' RACE reads through MiXCR, one entry per CDR3 protein. The table has more than 95,000 distinct CDR3 sequences, 9% to 15% seen once; the top ten hold roughly 15%. Stated time point: blood at routine non-recurrence follow-up after resection. Sequencing of whole RNA from tumor, nontumor lung or frozen PBMC involved no sorting. This clonotype was detected a few times. Sample: PBMCs, taken at follow-up. This sequence originates from a male donor with early-stage non-small cell lung cancer.

Here the CDR3 DNA reads TGCGCCAGCAGAACAGGGAACCCTACCCAAGAGACCCAGTACTTC. It yields the protein CASRTGNPTQETQYF. The rearrangement links TRBV5-1 to TRBJ2-5, with D possibly TRBD1 on 6 matching bases. The germline V and J ends were trimmed by 5 bases and 1 base, with 15 bases remaining between them. The length of the CDR3 is 15 residues. Germline assignment: CDR1 SGHRS and CDR2 YFSETQ.